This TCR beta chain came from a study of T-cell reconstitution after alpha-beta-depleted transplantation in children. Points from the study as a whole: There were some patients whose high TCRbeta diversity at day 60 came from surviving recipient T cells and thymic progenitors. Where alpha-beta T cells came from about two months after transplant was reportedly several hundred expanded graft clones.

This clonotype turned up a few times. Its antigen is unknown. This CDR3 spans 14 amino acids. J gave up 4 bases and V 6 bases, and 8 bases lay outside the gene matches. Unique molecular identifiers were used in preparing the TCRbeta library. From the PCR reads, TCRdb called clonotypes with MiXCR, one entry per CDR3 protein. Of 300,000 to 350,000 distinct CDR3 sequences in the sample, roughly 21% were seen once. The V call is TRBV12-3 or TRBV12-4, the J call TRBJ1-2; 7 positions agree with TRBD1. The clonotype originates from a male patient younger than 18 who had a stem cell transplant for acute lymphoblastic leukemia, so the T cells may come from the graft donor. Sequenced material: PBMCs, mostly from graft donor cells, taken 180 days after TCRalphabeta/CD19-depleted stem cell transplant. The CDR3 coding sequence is TGTGCCAGCAGCCGAACAGGGGTTTCCTATGGCTACACCTTC. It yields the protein CASSRTGVSYGYTF.